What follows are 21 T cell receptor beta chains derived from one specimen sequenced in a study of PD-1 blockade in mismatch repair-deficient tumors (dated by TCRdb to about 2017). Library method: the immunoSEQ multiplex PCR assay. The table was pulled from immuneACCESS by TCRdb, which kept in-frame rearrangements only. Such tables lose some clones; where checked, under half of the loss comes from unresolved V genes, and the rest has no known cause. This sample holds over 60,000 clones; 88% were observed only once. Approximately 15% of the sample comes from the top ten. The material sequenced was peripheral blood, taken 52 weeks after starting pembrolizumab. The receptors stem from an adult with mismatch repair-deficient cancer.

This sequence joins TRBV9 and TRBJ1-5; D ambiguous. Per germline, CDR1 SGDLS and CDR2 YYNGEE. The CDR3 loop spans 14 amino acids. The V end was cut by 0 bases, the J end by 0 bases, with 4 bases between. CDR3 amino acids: CASSVAGSNQPQHF. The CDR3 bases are TGTGCCAGCAGCGTAGCCGGTAGCAATCAGCCCCAGCATTTT. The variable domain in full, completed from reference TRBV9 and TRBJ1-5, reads DSGVTQTPKHLITATGQRVTLRCSPRSGDLSVYWYQQSLDQGLQFLIQYYNGEERAKGNILERFSAQQFPDLHSELNLSSLELGDSALYFCASSVAGSNQPQHFGDGTRLSIL.

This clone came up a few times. The CDR3 region is CAWSVRPNQPQHF. CDR3 coding DNA: TGTGCCTGGAGTGTACGACCCAATCAGCCCCAGCATTTT. The chain recombines TRBV30 with TRBJ1-5; D not certain. Trimming stripped 0 bases from V and 3 bases from J, with 6 bases between. In germline, CDR1 is GTSNPN, CDR2 SVGIG (reference sequence). The CDR3 sequence is 13 residues long.

DNA of the CDR3: TGTGCCAGCAGCCCTCTCGCGGGAGAGGCGTACGAGCAGTACTTC. Amino acid sequence: CASSPLAGEAYEQYF. The J gene is TRBJ2-7, the V gene TRBV7-9; 7 nucleotides line up with TRBD2. Germline values: CDR1 SEHNR, CDR2 FQNEAQ (reference sequence). V was clipped by 5 bases and J by 4 bases; unmatched bases: 11. There are 15 residues in the CDR3.

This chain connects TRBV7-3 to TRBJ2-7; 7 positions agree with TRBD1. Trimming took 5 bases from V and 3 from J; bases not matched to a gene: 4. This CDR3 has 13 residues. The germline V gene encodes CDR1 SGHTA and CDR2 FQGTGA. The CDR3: CASSPSGGYEQYF. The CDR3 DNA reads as TGTGCCAGCAGCCCATCAGGGGGCTACGAGCAGTACTTC.

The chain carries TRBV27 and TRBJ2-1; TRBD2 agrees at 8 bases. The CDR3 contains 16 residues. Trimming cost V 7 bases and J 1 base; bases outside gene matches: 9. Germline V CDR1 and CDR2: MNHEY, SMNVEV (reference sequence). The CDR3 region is CASTKQREWSYNEQFF. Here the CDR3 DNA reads TGTGCCAGCACCAAACAGCGGGAGTGGTCCTACAATGAGCAGTTCTTC.

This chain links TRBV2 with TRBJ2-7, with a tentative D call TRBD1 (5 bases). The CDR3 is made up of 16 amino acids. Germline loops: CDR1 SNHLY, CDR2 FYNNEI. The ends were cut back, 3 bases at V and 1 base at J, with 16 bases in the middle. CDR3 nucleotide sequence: TGTGCCAGCAGTGAGCCGGACCTCTCAGGGTCCTACGAGCAGTACTTC. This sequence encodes CASSEPDLSGSYEQYF.

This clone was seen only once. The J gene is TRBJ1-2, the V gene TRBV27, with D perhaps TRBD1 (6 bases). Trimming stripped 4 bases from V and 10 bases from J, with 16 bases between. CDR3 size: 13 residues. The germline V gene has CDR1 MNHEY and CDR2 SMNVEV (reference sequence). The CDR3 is CASSWGARLDYTF. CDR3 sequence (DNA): TGTGCCAGCAGTTGGGGGGCGCGGTTAGACTACACCTTC.

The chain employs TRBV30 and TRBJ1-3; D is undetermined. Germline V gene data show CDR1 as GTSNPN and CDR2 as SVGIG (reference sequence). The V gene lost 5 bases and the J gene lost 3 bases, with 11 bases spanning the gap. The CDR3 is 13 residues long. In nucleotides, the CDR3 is TGTGCCTGGTCTCGGGGTTTTGGAAACACCATATATTTT. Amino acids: CAWSRGFGNTIYF.

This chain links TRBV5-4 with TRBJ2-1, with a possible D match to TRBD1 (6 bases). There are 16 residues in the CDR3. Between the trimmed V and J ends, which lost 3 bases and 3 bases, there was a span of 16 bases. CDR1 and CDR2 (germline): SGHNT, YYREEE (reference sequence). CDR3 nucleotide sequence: TGTGCCAGCAGCTCGGGGTCAGGGGCCGACTACAATGAGCAGTTCTTC. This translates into CASSSGSGADYNEQFF.

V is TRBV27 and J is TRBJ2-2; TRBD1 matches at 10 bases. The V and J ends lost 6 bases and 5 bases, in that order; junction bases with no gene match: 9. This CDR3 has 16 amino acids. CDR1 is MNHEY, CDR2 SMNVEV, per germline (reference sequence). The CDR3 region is CASSPGTGAWTGELFF. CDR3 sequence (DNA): TGTGCCAGCAGCCCCGGGACAGGGGCATGGACCGGGGAGCTGTTTTTT.

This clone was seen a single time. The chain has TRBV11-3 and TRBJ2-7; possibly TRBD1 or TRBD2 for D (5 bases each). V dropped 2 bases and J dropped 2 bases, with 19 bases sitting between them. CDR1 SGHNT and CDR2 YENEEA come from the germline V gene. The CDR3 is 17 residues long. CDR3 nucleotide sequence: TGTGCCAGCAGCTTATATTTTCGGGGACCCGGAGCCTACGAGCAGTACTTC. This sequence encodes CASSLYFRGPGAYEQYF. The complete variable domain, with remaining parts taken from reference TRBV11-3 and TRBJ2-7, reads EAGVVQSPRYKIIEKKQPVAFWCNPISGHNTLYWYLQNLGQGPELLIRYENEEAVDDSQLPKDRFSAERLKGVDSTLKIQPAELGDSAVYLCASSLYFRGPGAYEQYFGPGTRLTVT.

The CDR3: CASSQDIAPTAQSEKLFF. CDR3 sequence (DNA): TGCGCCAGCAGCCAAGACATCGCCCCGACAGCCCAGTCTGAAAAACTGTTTTTT. The rearrangement links TRBV4-1 to TRBJ1-4, with D possibly TRBD1 on 5 matching bases. Trimming removed 0 bases at V and 7 bases at J, with 21 bases between. The CDR3 has 18 residues. Germline V gene sequence: CDR1 MGHRA, CDR2 YSYEKL.

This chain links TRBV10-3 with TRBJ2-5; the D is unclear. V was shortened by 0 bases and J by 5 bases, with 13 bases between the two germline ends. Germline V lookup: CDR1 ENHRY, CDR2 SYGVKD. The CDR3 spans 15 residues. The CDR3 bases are TGTGCCATCAGTGAGTCGAAGAAATCCGGGGAGACCCAGTACTTC. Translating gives CAISESKKSGETQYF.

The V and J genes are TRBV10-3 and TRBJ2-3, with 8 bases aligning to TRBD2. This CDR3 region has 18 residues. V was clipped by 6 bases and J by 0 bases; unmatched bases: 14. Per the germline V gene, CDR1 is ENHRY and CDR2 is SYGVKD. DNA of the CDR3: TGTGCCATCAGCCAATTAGAAGTAGCGGGAAGCAGCACAGATACGCAGTATTTT. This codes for CAISQLEVAGSSTDTQYF.

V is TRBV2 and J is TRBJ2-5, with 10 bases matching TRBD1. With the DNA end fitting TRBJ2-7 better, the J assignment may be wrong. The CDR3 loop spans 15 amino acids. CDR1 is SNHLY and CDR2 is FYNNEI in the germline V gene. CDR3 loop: CASSSPGQGSYEQYF. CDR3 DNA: TGTGCCAGCAGTTCCCCGGGACAGGGGTCCTACGAGCAGTACTTC.

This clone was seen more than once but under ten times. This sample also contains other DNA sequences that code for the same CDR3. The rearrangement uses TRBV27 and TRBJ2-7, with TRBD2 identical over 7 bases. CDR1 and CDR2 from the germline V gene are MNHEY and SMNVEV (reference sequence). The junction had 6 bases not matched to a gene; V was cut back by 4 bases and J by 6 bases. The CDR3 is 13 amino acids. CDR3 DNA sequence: TGTGCCAGCAGTTCAACGGTAGCGGGCGAGCAGTACTTC. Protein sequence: CASSSTVAGEQYF.

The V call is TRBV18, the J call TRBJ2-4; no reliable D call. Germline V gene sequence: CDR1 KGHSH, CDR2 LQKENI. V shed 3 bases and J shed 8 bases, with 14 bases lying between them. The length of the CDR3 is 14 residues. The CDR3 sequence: CASSPPSFSDIQYF. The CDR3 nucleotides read TGTGCCAGCTCACCTCCCTCCTTTTCGGACATTCAGTACTTC. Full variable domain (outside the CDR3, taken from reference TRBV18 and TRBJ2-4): NAGVMQNPRHLVRRRGQEARLRCSPMKGHSHVYWYRQLPEEGLKFMVYLQKENIIDESGMPKERFSAEFPKEGPSILRIQQVVRGDSAAYFCASSPPSFSDIQYFGAGTRLSVL.

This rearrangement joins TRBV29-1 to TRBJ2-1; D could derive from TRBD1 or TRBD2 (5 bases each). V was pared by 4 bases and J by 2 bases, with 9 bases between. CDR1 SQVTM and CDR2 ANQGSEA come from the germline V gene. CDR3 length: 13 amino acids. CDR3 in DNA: TGCAGCGTTGTGGGACGGACCTACAATGAGCAGTTCTTC. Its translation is CSVVGRTYNEQFF.

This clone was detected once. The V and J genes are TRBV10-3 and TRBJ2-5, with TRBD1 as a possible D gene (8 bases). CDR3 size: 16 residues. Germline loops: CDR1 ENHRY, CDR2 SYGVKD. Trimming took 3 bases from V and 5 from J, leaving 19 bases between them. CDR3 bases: TGTGCCATCAGTGATATCACAGGGGGAGGGCATGAGACCCAGTACTTC. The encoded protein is CAISDITGGGHETQYF.

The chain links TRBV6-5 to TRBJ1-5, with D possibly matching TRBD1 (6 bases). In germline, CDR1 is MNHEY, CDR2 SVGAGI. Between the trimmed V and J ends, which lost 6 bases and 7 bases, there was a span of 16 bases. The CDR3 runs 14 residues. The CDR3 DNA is TGTGCCAGCAGGGGGGCCGGGGGGCGGCAGCCCCAGCATTTT. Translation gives CASRGAGGRQPQHF.

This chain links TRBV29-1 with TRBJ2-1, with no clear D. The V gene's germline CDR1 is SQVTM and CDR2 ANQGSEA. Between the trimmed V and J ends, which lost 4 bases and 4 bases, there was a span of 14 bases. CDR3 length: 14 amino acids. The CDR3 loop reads CSVGFVGRYNEQFF. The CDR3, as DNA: TGCAGCGTTGGTTTCGTGGGCCGGTACAATGAGCAGTTCTTC.